This is a list of T cell receptor beta chains from one sample in a study of blood T cell repertoires in COVID-19. Only in-frame clones appear in the TCRdb table, and some are missing; sequencing was by immunoSEQ multiplex PCR. The sample lists some 140,000 clones, about 78% occurring once. The specimen sequenced was peripheral blood. These receptors all come from a man aged 55 to 69 who had recovered from COVID-19. CDR3s include the opening cysteine and the closing phenylalanine or tryptophan. D genes are given only for firm matches. Clone size is not always given. Where it is, it says once, few, many or a class for expanded clones.

J | size | V | D | CDR3 | DNA
TRBJ1-1 | NA | TRBV27 | NA | CASSLNSGNTEAFF | TGTGCCAGCAGTTTAAATTCCGGGAACACTGAAGCTTTCTTT
TRBJ2-2 | once | TRBV28 | NA | CASNRANTGELFF | TGTGCCAGCAACAGGGCTAACACCGGGGAGCTGTTTTTT
TRBJ1-2 | once | TRBV29-1 | TRBD1 | CSVDPSGGAGYTF | TGCAGCGTGGACCCTTCAGGGGGCGCTGGCTACACCTTC
TRBJ2-1 | NA | TRBV11-1 | TRBD2 | CASRPGGLGSYNEQFF | TGTGCCAGCAGACCGGGAGGTCTTGGGTCCTACAATGAGCAGTTCTTC
TRBJ2-5 | NA | TRBV30 | NA | CAWIGRDQETQYF | TGTGCCTGGATTGGGCGGGATCAGGAGACCCAGTACTTC
TRBJ1-4 | NA | TRBV2 | NA | CASNVHEGTNEKLFF | TGTGCCAGCAACGTTCATGAGGGAACTAATGAAAAACTGTTTTTT
TRBJ2-1 | NA | TRBV20-1 | NA | CSAAYNEQFF | TGCAGTGCCGCCTATAATGAGCAGTTCTTC
TRBJ2-1 | NA | TRBV4-2 | TRBD1 | CASSRPGQGVNEQFF | TGTGCCAGCAGCCGTCCGGGACAGGGGGTGAATGAGCAGTTCTTC
TRBJ2-5 | NA | TRBV18 | TRBD2 | CASSPRGAGGPEETQYF | TGTGCCAGCTCACCACGTGGAGCGGGAGGGCCGGAGGAGACCCAGTACTTC
TRBJ2-3 | once | TRBV5-1 | TRBD2 | CASSDPTGLAGEMQYF | TGCGCCAGCAGCGACCCAACGGGACTAGCGGGAGAGATGCAGTATTTT
TRBJ1-4 | NA | TRBV2 | NA | CASSQFGGTTNEKLFF | TGTGCCAGCAGTCAATTTGGCGGGACAACTAATGAAAAACTGTTTTTT
TRBJ2-2 | NA | TRBV7-2 | TRBD1 | CASSWGQPNTGELFF | TGTGCCAGCAGCTGGGGACAGCCCAACACCGGGGAGCTGTTTTTT
TRBJ1-5 | NA | TRBV5-1 | NA | CASRQGMGQPQHF | TGCGCCAGCAGACAGGGAATGGGTCAGCCCCAGCATTTT
TRBJ2-2 | NA | TRBV6-2/TRBV6-3 | TRBD1 | CASSETGFANTGELFF | TGTGCCAGCAGCGAGACAGGGTTTGCGAACACCGGGGAGCTGTTTTTT
TRBJ1-1 | NA | TRBV9 | NA | CASSSRPGRTEAFF | TGTGCCAGCAGCTCCCGACCGGGGAGGACTGAAGCTTTCTTT
TRBJ2-5 | NA | TRBV9 | TRBD2 | CASSVDPAGGKETQYF | TGTGCCAGCAGCGTAGACCCAGCGGGGGGAAAAGAGACCCAGTACTTC
TRBJ1-3 | few | TRBV4-3 | NA | CASSHGLRNTIYF | TGCGCCAGCAGCCACGGGTTAAGGAACACCATATATTTT
TRBJ1-1 | few | TRBV6-4 | TRBD1 | CASKPGQGWDTEAFF | TGTGCCAGCAAGCCGGGACAGGGGTGGGACACTGAAGCTTTCTTT
TRBJ2-6 | NA | TRBV6-2/TRBV6-3 | NA | CASSPTSRARISGANVLTF | TGTGCCAGCAGCCCTACCAGCAGGGCACGGATCTCTGGGGCCAACGTCCTGACTTTC
TRBJ2-3 | NA | TRBV4-1 | TRBD1 | CASSQEVFMGGQGALDTQYF | TGCGCCAGCAGCCAAGAAGTCTTTATGGGTGGACAGGGGGCGTTGGATACGCAGTATTTT
TRBJ2-1 | NA | TRBV7-3 | NA | CASSLYRTGRDEQFF | TGTGCCAGCAGCTTATATAGGACAGGGAGGGATGAGCAGTTCTTC
TRBJ1-5 | NA | TRBV30 | TRBD1 | CAWQGQGNQPQHF | TGTGCCTGGCAGGGACAGGGCAATCAGCCCCAGCATTTT
TRBJ1-1 | few | TRBV7-3 | TRBD1 | CASSPSTGGITEAFF | TGTGCCAGCAGCCCTTCGACAGGGGGGATCACTGAAGCTTTCTTT
TRBJ2-7 | NA | TRBV10-3 | TRBD1 | CAISNRGTSYEQYF | TGTGCCATCAGCAACAGGGGGACCTCCTACGAGCAGTACTTC
TRBJ2-5 | NA | TRBV7-2 | NA | CASSPPGSLYQETQYF | TGTGCCAGCAGCCCCCCAGGCAGCCTTTACCAAGAGACCCAGTACTTC
TRBJ2-1 | NA | TRBV5-1 | TRBD1 | CASSLQTGGYNEQFF | TGCGCCAGCAGCTTGCAAACAGGGGGTTACAATGAGCAGTTCTTC
TRBJ1-2 | NA | TRBV19 | NA | CASTSGAGNEDYGYTF | TGTGCCAGTACCTCCGGGGCGGGAAACGAGGACTATGGCTACACCTTC
TRBJ2-2 | NA | TRBV5-1 | TRBD1 | CASSWTGNTGELFF | TGCGCCAGCAGCTGGACAGGGAACACCGGGGAGCTGTTTTTT
TRBJ2-7 | NA | TRBV9 | TRBD2 | CASSSHPSGTSGSYEQYF | TGTGCCAGCAGCTCACACCCCTCCGGGACTAGCGGGAGTTACGAGCAGTACTTC
TRBJ1-1 | NA | TRBV30 | NA | CACRGGAMNTEAFF | TGTGCCTGTCGGGGGGGTGCCATGAACACTGAAGCTTTCTTT
TRBJ2-7 | NA | TRBV28 | TRBD1 | CASSSWIGQGEQYF | TGTGCCAGCAGCTCTTGGATAGGACAGGGGGAGCAGTACTTC
TRBJ1-1 | NA | TRBV28 | NA | CASSTGSSIAAFF | TGTGCCAGCAGCACAGGGTCAAGTATAGCAGCTTTCTTT
TRBJ1-2 | NA | TRBV9 | NA | CASSVEAGVEGYTF | TGTGCCAGCAGCGTAGAAGCAGGGGTCGAAGGCTACACCTTC
TRBJ2-3 | NA | TRBV7-3 | NA | CASSQTVLDTQYF | TGTGCCAGCAGCCAAACAGTTCTTGATACGCAGTATTTT
TRBJ1-2 | NA | TRBV6-5 | TRBD1 | CASGRQGANNYGYTF | TGTGCCAGCGGGCGCCAGGGGGCCAATAACTATGGCTACACCTTC
TRBJ1-3 | NA | TRBV7-2 | NA | CASSLSPGTSGNTIYF | TGTGCCAGCAGCTTATCTCCGGGAACTTCTGGAAACACCATATATTTT
TRBJ2-1 | NA | TRBV4-3 | TRBD2 | CASSQDVQRGRANEQFF | TGCGCCAGCAGCCAAGATGTCCAGCGGGGGCGGGCCAATGAGCAGTTCTTC
TRBJ1-2 | NA | TRBV27 | NA | CASSPRPGGGLESDTF | TGTGCCAGCAGTCCACGGCCCGGCGGGGGCTTAGAGTCTGACACCTTC
TRBJ2-7 | NA | TRBV7-8 | TRBD2 | CASSPSTSGSLNEQYF | TGTGCCAGCAGCCCCTCGACTAGCGGGAGTCTCAACGAGCAGTACTTC
TRBJ1-1 | once | TRBV9 | NA | CASSVAGRDAEAFF | TGTGCCAGCAGCGTAGCAGGGCGGGACGCTGAAGCTTTCTTT
TRBJ1-5 | few | TRBV27 | NA | CASRRGNRENQPQHF | TGTGCCAGCAGGAGAGGCAACAGGGAAAATCAGCCCCAGCATTTT
TRBJ2-7 | NA | TRBV10-3 | NA | CAISDIIGLTSYEQYF | TGTGCCATCAGTGATATAATAGGACTGACCTCCTACGAGCAGTACTTC
TRBJ2-5 | NA | TRBV9 | TRBD2 | CASSPGGFQETQYF | TGTGCCAGCAGCCCCGGGGGGTTCCAAGAGACCCAGTACTTC
TRBJ1-4 | NA | TRBV3-1/TRBV3-2 | NA | CASSQNRDNEKLFF | TGTGCCAGCAGCCAAAACAGGGATAATGAAAAACTGTTTTTT
TRBJ1-6 | NA | TRBV28 | TRBD1 | CASSLGQGRYNSPLHF | TGTGCCAGCAGTTTGGGACAGGGAAGGTATAATTCACCCCTCCACTTT
TRBJ1-2 | NA | TRBV28 | NA | CASSNGVGGYGYTF | TGTGCCAGCTCAAATGGGGTTGGAGGCTATGGCTACACCTTC
TRBJ2-5 | few | TRBV19 | TRBD2 | CASSPGGAGGRETQYF | TGTGCCAGTAGTCCCGGCGGGGCGGGAGGGAGAGAGACCCAGTACTTC
TRBJ1-2 | few | TRBV7-2 | NA | CASSPAGTHSGYTF | TGTGCCAGCAGCCCCGCCGGGACTCACTCTGGCTACACCTTC